This TCR beta chain was obtained from a study of T cell clonality in common variable immunodeficiency. Patients and controls were mostly of Caucasian heritage. Blood samples were heparinized, about 4.5 to 9 ml per donor. The method was immunoSEQ multiplex PCR; TCRdb's version includes in-frame clones alone and lacks a portion of them. Observed in the sample are about 52,000 clones, none of them singletons. Whole-study results and caveats: Reportedly, TCR beta sequences from common variable immunodeficiency showed fewer deletions and N-nucleotide insertions.

CDR1 is SGHTA, CDR2 FQGNSA, per germline. V lost 5 bases and J 1 base, leaving 9 bases between the germline ends. The CDR3 is 14 residues long. This clone was seen ten or more times. What it recognizes is unknown. The CDR3 end lies 3 residues beyond the end of the read and is filled in from the germline J gene. This sequence originates from a person aged 18-69 years in good health. Source material: peripheral blood mononuclear cells. V is TRBV7-2 and J is TRBJ1-5; D is perhaps TRBD1 (5 bases). The CDR3 DNA, read in part, is TGTGCCAGCAGCCGGGGGGACAGCAATCAGCCC. As protein: CASSRGDSNQP. The CDR3 in its entirety is CASSRGDSNQPQHF.